Listed here are 3 T cell receptor beta chains from one sample, sequenced in a study of blood T cell repertoires in COVID-19. Clones were read by immunoSEQ multiplex PCR, and TCRdb kept only the in-frame ones, dropping some. Altogether approximately 100,000 clones are present, around 66% being singletons, with the ten largest covering 5% to 6.5%. Material: peripheral blood. Every receptor here comes from a man older than 75 with acute or convalescent COVID-19.

This chain uses TRBV28 with TRBJ1-4; 10 positions match TRBD1. This CDR3 is built from 16 residues. The V gene end was trimmed by 5 bases and the J gene end by 7 bases; junction bases not matched to a gene: 10. Per germline, CDR1 MDHEN and CDR2 SYDVKM. For the CDR3, the DNA is TGTGCCAGCAGTATGCCCAAGACAGGGGGCGGTGAAAAACTGTTTTTT. Its translation is CASSMPKTGGGEKLFF.

In its sample, this clone was seen a few times. The chain couples TRBV2 to TRBJ2-3; D not certain. The V gene lost 3 bases and the J gene lost 1 base, with 8 bases spanning the gap. The CDR3 is made up of 14 amino acids. CDR1 SNHLY and CDR2 FYNNEI come from the germline V gene. CDR3: CASSDRSRTDTQYF. CDR3 sequence (DNA): TGTGCCAGCAGTGACCGGAGTCGCACAGATACGCAGTATTTT.

This clone was counted a single time. The chain carries TRBV6-5 and TRBJ2-7, with 8 bases aligning to TRBD1. V was clipped by 6 bases and J by 2 bases; unmatched bases: 3. The CDR3 extends over 13 amino acids. CDR1 and CDR2 (germline): MNHEY, SVGAGI. Here the CDR3 DNA reads TGTGCCAGCAGCCGGGACAGGACCTACGAGCAGTACTTC. It codes for CASSRDRTYEQYF.